The 20 T cell receptor beta chains below all came from one sample that was sequenced in a study of cytomegalovirus exposure and HLA in healthy donors. A multiplex PCR was run with 60 Vbeta primers and 13 Jbeta primers. The table came from immunoSEQ multiplex PCR; TCRdb's copy has only in-frame clones and leaves some out. Among 100,000 to 150,000 clones listed, over 70% were seen once. The sequenced sample consisted of PBMCs. All receptors come from a woman in her forties or fifties in good health and CMV-seronegative.

V is TRBV7-9 and J is TRBJ2-3; no clear D. V was trimmed by 5 bases and J by 3 bases, leaving 6 bases between them. The germline V gene encodes CDR1 SEHNR and CDR2 FQNEAQ (reference sequence). The CDR3 is 12 residues long. The CDR3 DNA sequence: TGTGCCAGCAGCCCAAATACAGATACGCAGTATTTT. Its translation is CASSPNTDTQYF. Complete variable domain (other parts from reference TRBV7-9 and TRBJ2-3): DTGVSQNPRHKITKRGQNVTFRCDPISEHNRLYWYRQTLGQGPEFLTYFQNEAQLEKSRLLSDRFSAERPKGSFSTLEIQRTEQGDSAMYLCASSPNTDTQYFGPGTRLTVL.

This chain uses TRBV7-2 with TRBJ1-2; possible D gene TRBD1, 6 bases. With 1 base removed from V and 2 bases from J, the gap between germline ends came to 11 bases. The length of the CDR3 is 15 residues. The V gene's germline CDR1 is SGHTA and CDR2 FQGNSA. Written as DNA, the CDR3 is TGTGCCAGCAGCTTAGGAACCGGACAGAACTATGGCTACACCTTC. Its translation: CASSLGTGQNYGYTF. Using reference TRBV7-2 and TRBJ1-2 for the parts outside the CDR3, the full variable domain is GAGVSQSPSNKVTEKGKDVELRCDPISGHTALYWYRQSLGQGLEFLIYFQGNSAPDKSGLPSDRFSAERTGGSVSTLTIQRTQQEDSAVYLCASSLGTGQNYGYTFGSGTRLTVV.

This sequence joins TRBV2 and TRBJ1-1; 7 nucleotides align to TRBD1. The CDR3 is made up of 15 amino acids. From germline, CDR1 is SNHLY and CDR2 FYNNEI. V shed 3 bases, J shed 5 bases, and the junction held 9 bases outside the gene matches. This chain's CDR3 is CASSDFYRGRTEAFF. CDR3 bases: TGTGCCAGCAGTGACTTTTACAGGGGTCGAACTGAAGCTTTCTTT.

The chain combines TRBV7-2 with TRBJ2-3; a weak D match, TRBD2 (5 bases). CDR3 length: 15 residues. The germline CDR1 and CDR2 sequences are SGHTA and FQGNSA. Trimming left V 1 base short and J 8 bases short, with 16 bases between. CDR3 residues: CASSLDTSGYATQYF. The CDR3 bases are TGTGCCAGCAGCTTAGACACCAGCGGCTATGCTACGCAGTATTTT.

This clone was counted a single time. This chain connects TRBV28 to TRBJ2-5, with a possible D match to TRBD2 (5 bases). The J call may be mistaken, given a closer DNA end match to TRBJ2-7. CDR1 is MDHEN, CDR2 SYDVKM, per germline. The CDR3 covers 14 residues. This CDR3 reads CASSLLEGSYEQYF. CDR3 coding DNA: TGTGCCAGCAGTTTGCTAGAGGGCTCCTACGAGCAGTACTTC.

This clone has more than one count but fewer than ten. This chain joins TRBV4-3 and TRBJ1-4; D is undetermined. The V end lost 1 base, the J end lost 4 bases, and 16 bases lay between the germline ends. The CDR3 runs 17 residues. Germline assignment: CDR1 LGHNA and CDR2 YSLEER. The CDR3 nucleotides read TGCGCCAGCAGCCAAGGGAGGGTACAGTTAGATAATGAAAAACTGTTTTTT. It yields the protein CASSQGRVQLDNEKLFF.

This chain connects TRBV12-1 to TRBJ1-2; TRBD1 was called by the table and not checked on the DNA. TRBV12-1 is noted as a pseudogene. The CDR3 spans 15 residues. CDR3 protein: CASSFSGGLNYGYTF. CDR3 sequence (DNA): TGTGCCAGCAGCTTTTCAGGGGGCCTTAACTATGGCTACACCTTC.

This chain connects TRBV10-3 to TRBJ1-5; the match to TRBD1 covers 7 bases. There are 14 residues in the CDR3. Germline V gene sequence: CDR1 ENHRY, CDR2 SYGVKD. Unmatched junction bases numbered 6, after V lost 3 bases and J lost 7 bases. CDR3 sequence reads: CAISDSGGWQPQHF. The CDR3 DNA reads as TGTGCCATCAGTGACTCAGGGGGGTGGCAGCCCCAGCATTTT.

The chain combines TRBV7-9 with TRBJ2-3, with TRBD1 matching over 7 bases. This CDR3 has 15 amino acids. The V gene's germline CDR1 is SEHNR and CDR2 FQNEAQ (reference sequence). Losses at the gene ends were 5 bases for V and 2 bases for J; bases not matched to a gene: 7. The CDR3 reads CASSRRGQVTDTQYF. The CDR3 DNA is TGTGCCAGCAGCCGACGAGGACAGGTCACAGATACGCAGTATTTT. The full variable domain, in which reference TRBV7-9 and TRBJ2-3 provide the parts outside the CDR3, is DTGVSQNPRHKITKRGQNVTFRCDPISEHNRLYWYRQTLGQGPEFLTYFQNEAQLEKSRLLSDRFSAERPKGSFSTLEIQRTEQGDSAMYLCASSRRGQVTDTQYFGPGTRLTVL.

The chain recombines TRBV6-5 with TRBJ2-7; 8 bases agree with TRBD1. The CDR3 runs to 15 residues. Unmatched junction bases numbered 14, after V lost 6 bases and J lost 7 bases. Looked up from germline, CDR1 is MNHEY and CDR2 is SVGAGI. In nucleotides, the CDR3 is TGTGCCAGCAGGAAGACAGGGGACGGAGGAGAAGAGCAGTACTTC. Translating gives CASRKTGDGGEEQYF.

The gene calls are TRBV7-2 and TRBJ1-1; D unclear. The CDR3 sequence is 16 residues long. V shed 4 bases and J shed 3 bases, with 18 bases lying between them. The germline CDR1 and CDR2 sequences are SGHTA and FQGNSA. The CDR3 sequence is CASSSTVGSAHTEAFF. CDR3 nucleotide sequence: TGTGCCAGCAGCTCCACGGTTGGTTCCGCCCACACTGAAGCTTTCTTT.

The gene calls are TRBV2 and TRBJ2-3; perhaps TRBD1 as D (6 bases). The CDR3 contains 13 residues. V was pared by 6 bases and J by 10 bases, with 17 bases between. The germline CDR1 and CDR2 sequences are SNHLY and FYNNEI. CDR3 sequence reads: CASSGGQPAAQYF. CDR3 coding DNA: TGTGCCAGCAGCGGCGGACAGCCCGCGGCGCAGTATTTT.

Regarding this clone: Distinct nucleotide sequences in the sample also encode this CDR3. The chain combines TRBV4-3 with TRBJ2-3, with 8 bases fitting TRBD1. CDR3 length equals 15 residues. The germline CDR1 and CDR2 sequences are LGHNA and YSLEER. V was pared by 0 bases and J by 4 bases, with 3 bases of the junction left unmatched. The CDR3 DNA reads TGCGCCAGCAGCCAAGAGACAGGGGTCGCAGATACGCAGTATTTT. Translated, it gives CASSQETGVADTQYF.

The V call is TRBV15, the J call TRBJ2-3; D is perhaps TRBD2 (5 bases). Trimming took off 1 base at V and 4 bases at J, with 15 bases between the two ends. From germline, CDR1 is LNHNV and CDR2 YYDKDF (reference sequence). The CDR3 runs 16 residues. The CDR3 protein is CATSRASTGAPDTQYF. CDR3 sequence (DNA): TGTGCCACCAGCAGAGCTAGCACTGGAGCCCCAGATACGCAGTATTTT.

In the case of this clone: Other DNA sequences from this sample encode an identical CDR3 as well. The genes are TRBV10-3 and TRBJ2-2, with 9 bases lining up with TRBD2. Germline CDR1 reads ENHRY; CDR2 reads SYGVKD. CDR3 length equals 18 residues. The V and J ends lost 4 bases and 4 bases, in that order; junction bases with no gene match: 13. Here the CDR3 reads CAISGTPEREDITGELFF. The CDR3 DNA reads as TGTGCCATCAGTGGGACCCCCGAGCGGGAGGATATCACCGGGGAGCTGTTTTTT.

A word on this clone: A read error may produce the germline difference seen at one junction end. The chain joins TRBV7-2 to TRBJ2-1; no firm D call. In germline, CDR1 is SGHTA, CDR2 FQGNSA. The CDR3 length is 11 residues. In nucleotides, the CDR3 is TGTGCCAGCAGATTAGTAAATGAGCAGTTCTTC. Amino acid sequence: CASRLVNEQFF.

The genes are TRBV6-1 and TRBJ2-7; the D is unclear. CDR1 is MNHNS and CDR2 is SASEGT in the germline V gene. The CDR3 contains 13 residues. V lost 7 bases and J lost 2, with 12 bases in between. The chain's CDR3 is CASTNPLTYEQYF. The CDR3 DNA reads TGTGCCAGCACCAACCCCCTAACCTACGAGCAGTACTTC.

CDR3 bases: TGCGCCAGCAGCCAAGATGGCGCTAGCGGGAGGTACAATGAGCAGTTCTTC. Its translation is CASSQDGASGRYNEQFF. This chain uses TRBV4-3 with TRBJ2-1; TRBD2 aligns across 11 bases. CDR1 and CDR2 from the germline V gene are LGHNA and YSLEER. The CDR3 runs to 17 residues. After removal of 0 bases from V and 4 bases from J, the junction contained 5 bases not matched to a gene.

The gene calls are TRBV28 and TRBJ2-7, with D maybe TRBD1 (6 bases). The V end lost 4 bases, the J end lost 6 bases, and 10 bases lay between the germline ends. Germline V lookup: CDR1 MDHEN, CDR2 SYDVKM. The CDR3 contains 12 residues. CDR3 in amino acids: CASSSRTAEQYF. The CDR3 nucleotides read TGTGCCAGCAGTTCGCGGACAGCCGAGCAGTACTTC. Full variable domain (remainder filled in from reference TRBV28 and TRBJ2-7): DVKVTQSSRYLVKRTGEKVFLECVQDMDHENMFWYRQDPGLGLRLIYFSYDVKMKEKGDIPEGYSVSREKKERFSLILESASTNQTSMYLCASSSRTAEQYFGPGTRLTVT.

This chain connects TRBV7-3 to TRBJ2-5, with 7 bases matching TRBD2. V lost 5 bases to trimming and J lost 1 base; unmatched junction nucleotides: 13. There are 17 residues in the CDR3. Germline loops: CDR1 SGHTA, CDR2 FQGTGA. In DNA, the CDR3 is TGTGCCAGCAGCCGACACGGGGGGAGTATCTCCCAAGAGACCCAGTACTTC. Its protein is CASSRHGGSISQETQYF.